These 9 T cell receptor beta chains were sequenced from one sample in a study of molecular identifiers for immune sequencing clone quantification. TCRdb re-called the PCR reads with MiXCR, one entry per CDR3 protein. The sample yields 490,000 or so distinct CDR3 sequences, around 23% seen once. Sequenced sample: naive CD8+ T cells from blood, with Jurkat cell RNA spiked in. Subset in this sample: FACS-sorted CD8+CD4-CCR7+CD45RA+ naive T cells. The source of these receptors is a human donor in good health. Some libraries in this study had Jurkat cell RNA spiked in.

This clonotype was observed at least ten times. CDR3: CASSLGTSGSSDTQYF. For the CDR3, the DNA is TGCGCCAGCAGCTTAGGGACTAGCGGGAGTTCAGATACGCAGTATTTT. The chain employs TRBV5-1 and TRBJ2-3; 14 bases map to TRBD2. V was clipped by 2 bases and J by 4 bases; unmatched bases: 3. This CDR3 is built from 16 residues. Germline V gene sequence: CDR1 SGHRS, CDR2 YFSETQ.

This clonotype was detected a few times. This rearrangement joins TRBV5-1 to TRBJ2-7, with D possibly called TRBD1 or TRBD2 (7 bases each). Trimming pared 4 bases from V and 2 bases from J, leaving 13 bases between. CDR1 and CDR2 (germline): SGHRS, YFSETQ. CDR3 length: 14 amino acids. This CDR3 is CASSPGGATYEQYF. CDR3 DNA: TGCGCCAGCAGCCCAGGGGGGGCCACCTACGAGCAGTACTTC.

This clonotype was seen repeatedly, ten times or more. The CDR3 DNA reads as TGTGCCAGCAGCCAAGGGACAGACTTCTACGAGCAGTACTTC. Its translation is CASSQGTDFYEQYF. J is TRBJ2-7 and V is TRBV3-1; a possible D gene is TRBD1 (6 bases). V lost 1 base, J lost 3 bases, and 10 bases lay in between. CDR3 length: 14 amino acids. Germline V gene sequence: CDR1 LGHDT, CDR2 YNNKEL (reference sequence).

This clonotype occurred a few times. The V call is TRBV3-1, the J call TRBJ2-4; TRBD2 matches at 10 bases. CDR3 length: 18 residues. The germline CDR1 and CDR2 sequences are LGHDT and YNNKEL (reference sequence). V shed 0 bases and J 0 bases; nucleotides not matched to a gene: 5. CDR3 loop: CASSQDWLAGVAKNIQYF. The CDR3, as DNA: TGTGCCAGCAGCCAAGATTGGCTAGCGGGGGTAGCCAAAAACATTCAGTACTTC.

The chain joins TRBV11-2 to TRBJ2-7; 7 bases match TRBD2. Germline-derived CDR1 and CDR2 are SGHAT and FQNNGV. V was pared by 4 bases and J by 6 bases, with 3 bases of the junction left unmatched. This CDR3 region has 12 residues. Here the CDR3 DNA reads TGTGCCAGCAGCTCCCGGGAGGTCGAGCAGTACTTC. Amino acids: CASSSREVEQYF.

In regard to this clonotype: Compared with germline, one end of the junction differs, possibly owing to a read error. The CDR3 reads CACSINGGGTSFF. DNA for the CDR3: TGTGCCTGTAGTATTAATGGGGGAGGAACTTCGTTCTTC. V is TRBV19 and J is TRBJ2-1; D perhaps matches TRBD2 (6 bases). The CDR3 totals 13 residues. In germline, CDR1 is LNHDA, CDR2 SQIVND (reference sequence). Filled out from reference TRBV19 and TRBJ2-1, the complete variable domain reads DGGITQSPKYLFRKEGQNVTLSCEQNLNHDAMYWYRQDPGQGLRLIYYSQIVNDFQKGDIAEGYSVSREKKESFPLTVTSAQKNPTAFYLCACSINGGGTSFFGPGTRLTVL.

As regards this clonotype: A much more abundant neighbour one base away suggests this may be a read error. V is TRBV6-5 and J is TRBJ1-6; the D gene is possibly TRBD1 (5 bases). The CDR3 has 13 amino acids. CDR1 MNHEY and CDR2 SVGAGI come from the germline V gene. CDR3 sequence (DNA): TGTACCAGCAGTTACGGACACCCTGGTCCCCTCCACTTT. It translates to CTSSYGHPGPLHF.

The chain has TRBV5-6 and TRBJ1-2, with D perhaps TRBD1 (6 bases). Germline V CDR1 and CDR2: SGHDT, YYEEEE. The germline V and J ends were trimmed by 0 bases and 3 bases, with 9 bases remaining between them. The CDR3 spans 14 residues. The CDR3 reads CASSLEDRDYGYTF. The CDR3 coding sequence is TGTGCCAGCAGCTTGGAGGACAGAGACTATGGCTACACCTTC.

The sample holds many counts of this clonotype. The genes are TRBV7-3 and TRBJ2-3; D gene ambiguous. This CDR3 region has 14 residues. CDR1 SGHTA and CDR2 FQGTGA come from the germline V gene. With 3 bases removed from V and 0 bases from J, the gap between germline ends came to 7 bases. In DNA form, the CDR3 reads TGTGCCAGCAGCTTCGTGGGAAGCACAGATACGCAGTATTTT. Translating gives CASSFVGSTDTQYF.